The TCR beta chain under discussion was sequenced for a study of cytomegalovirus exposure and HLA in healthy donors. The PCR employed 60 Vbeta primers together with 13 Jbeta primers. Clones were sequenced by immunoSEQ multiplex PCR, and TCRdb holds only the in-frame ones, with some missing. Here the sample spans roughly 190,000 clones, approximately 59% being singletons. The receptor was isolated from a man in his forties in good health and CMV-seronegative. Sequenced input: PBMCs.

The CDR3 nucleotides are TGCGCCAGCAGTGAGTCCTTTTTACGAAGGACTAGCGTCCTCTACGGGGAGCTGTTTTTT. Encoded protein: CASSESFLRRTSVLYGELFF. J is TRBJ2-2 and V is TRBV10-1; 9 bases match TRBD2. V shed 0 bases, J shed 7 bases, and the junction held 18 bases outside the gene matches. The CDR3 contains 20 residues. Germline assignment: CDR1 WNHNN and CDR2 SYGVQD (reference sequence).